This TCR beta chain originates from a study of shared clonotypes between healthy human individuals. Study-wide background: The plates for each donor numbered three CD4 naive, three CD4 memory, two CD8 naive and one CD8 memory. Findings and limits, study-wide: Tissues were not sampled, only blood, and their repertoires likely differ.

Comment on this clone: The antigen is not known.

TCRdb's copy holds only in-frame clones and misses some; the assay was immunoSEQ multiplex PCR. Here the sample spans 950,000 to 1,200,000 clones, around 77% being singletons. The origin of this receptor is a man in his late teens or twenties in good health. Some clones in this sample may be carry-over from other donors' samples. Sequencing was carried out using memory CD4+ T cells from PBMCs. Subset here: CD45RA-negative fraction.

DNA for the CDR3: TGTGCCAGTAGTCGGGGGAACACTGAAGCTTTCTTT. It codes for CASSRGNTEAFF. The chain combines TRBV19 with TRBJ1-1; no firm D call. Germline V gives CDR1 LNHDA, CDR2 SQIVND (reference sequence). This CDR3 is 12 amino acids long. V shed 5 bases and J shed 1 base, with 5 bases lying between them.